The next 30 T cell receptor beta chains were all read from a single sample in a study of T-cell reconstitution after alpha-beta-depleted transplantation in children. Preparation of the TCRbeta library involved a method that used unique molecular identifiers. TCRdb used MiXCR to reprocess the PCR reads, holding one entry per CDR3 protein. Of roughly 200,000 distinct CDR3 sequences listed, approximately 7% are singletons. Specimen: PBMCs from the stem cell graft donor, collected from the stem cell graft. The receptors originated from a human donor who donated a stem cell graft to a child with Wiskott-Aldrich syndrome.

This clonotype has ten or more counts. The V and J genes are TRBV7-8 and TRBJ2-1, with D tentatively TRBD2 (5 bases). The CDR3 length is 15 residues. Looked up from germline, CDR1 is SGHVS and CDR2 is FQNEAQ. V was clipped by 3 bases and J by 6 bases, with 15 bases between them. The CDR3 region is CASSFTAPAGNEQFF. The DNA of the CDR3 is TGTGCCAGCAGCTTCACAGCTCCCGCGGGCAATGAGCAGTTCTTC.

This clonotype was detected ten times or more. The chain is built from TRBV12-3 or TRBV12-4 and TRBJ1-1; perhaps TRBD1 as D (5 bases). CDR3 length equals 13 residues. The germline V and J ends were trimmed by 6 bases and 5 bases, with 13 bases remaining between them. The CDR3 DNA is TGTGCCAGCAGCCTTAACAAGGGGACTGAAGCTTTCTTT. Protein: CASSLNKGTEAFF.

There are many counts of this clonotype. This chain joins TRBV6-2 or TRBV6-3 and TRBJ2-1, with D uncertain. The CDR3 covers 15 residues. The V gene's germline CDR1 is MNHEY and CDR2 SVGEGT. The V gene lost 2 bases and the J gene lost 7 bases, with 15 bases spanning the gap. This CDR3 reads CASSYTRVKWNEQFF. DNA of the CDR3: TGTGCCAGCAGTTACACCCGGGTAAAGTGGAATGAGCAGTTCTTC.

Comments on this clonotype: One end of the junction is discordant with germline, which a read error may explain. CDR3 nucleotides: TGTGCCAGCAGCGAAGAACCGGGACGGCACAGGGACTCTGGGGCCAACGTCCTGACTTTC. This sequence encodes CASSEEPGRHRDSGANVLTF. The gene calls are TRBV3-1 and TRBJ2-6; perhaps TRBD1 as D (6 bases). The CDR3 spans 20 residues. Germline CDR1 is LGHDT and CDR2 is YNNKEL (reference sequence). The variable domain in full, completed from reference TRBV3-1 and TRBJ2-6, reads DTAVSQTPKYLVTQMGNDKSIKCEQNLGHDTMYWYKQDSKKFLKIMFSYNNKELIINETVPNRFSPKSPDKAHLNLHINSLELGDSAVYFCASSEEPGRHRDSGANVLTFGAGSRLTVL.

This clonotype showed up many times. This chain connects TRBV24-1 to TRBJ2-1; 7 nucleotides agree with TRBD2. CDR1 is KGHDR and CDR2 is SFDVKD in the germline V gene. The CDR3 has 16 amino acids. The ends lost 2 bases at V and 4 bases at J; junction bases unmatched: 7. The CDR3 loop reads CATSDSSGAHYNEQFF. The CDR3 DNA reads as TGTGCCACCAGTGATTCTAGCGGCGCTCATTACAATGAGCAGTTCTTC.

This clonotype was seen more than once but under ten times. The chain uses TRBV11-2 and TRBJ2-1; 9 positions agree with TRBD2. V dropped 5 bases and J dropped 8; count of bases not matched to a gene: 16. Germline values: CDR1 SGHAT, CDR2 FQNNGV. There are 17 residues in the CDR3. The CDR3 DNA follows: TGTGCCAGCAGCCGACTAGCGGCCTCGGGCCCTTCCGATGAGCAGTTCTTC. This codes for CASSRLAASGPSDEQFF.

About this clonotype itself: At one boundary the junction diverges from the germline segment, which might be a read error. The CDR3 sequence: CCARDHGSGGAIDTQYF. CDR3 coding DNA: TGCTGTGCTAGAGATCACGGTAGCGGGGGGGCTATAGATACGCAGTATTTT. The rearrangement joins TRBV20-1 to TRBJ2-3, with 11 bases fitting TRBD2. Germline assignment: CDR1 DFQATT and CDR2 SNEGSKA (reference sequence). This CDR3 region has 17 residues.

This clonotype turned up a few times. The chain uses TRBV5-1 and TRBJ1-1; no firm D call. CDR1 and CDR2 from the germline V gene are SGHRS and YFSETQ. This CDR3 is 14 amino acids long. The V end lost 0 bases, the J end lost 8 bases, and 14 bases lay between the germline ends. The CDR3 nucleotides read TGCGCCAGCAGCTTGGTGCGTGAGTCGACAGAAGCTTTCTTT. This sequence encodes CASSLVRESTEAFF.

This clonotype was found many times. V usage is TRBV12-3 or TRBV12-4 and J usage is TRBJ1-2; D perhaps matches TRBD1 (5 bases). V was clipped by 3 bases and J by 4 bases, with 15 bases between them. CDR3 length: 15 residues. CDR3 region: CASSFGGKGSYGYTF. The CDR3 nucleotides read TGTGCCAGCAGTTTCGGTGGGAAGGGGAGCTATGGCTACACCTTC.

This clonotype was detected many times. The rearrangement uses TRBV6-5 and TRBJ2-7; TRBD1 is a possible D gene (7 bases). The V gene's germline CDR1 is MNHEY and CDR2 SVGAGI. The length of the CDR3 is 17 residues. Trimming shortened V by 0 bases and J by 3 bases, and 18 bases separated the two germline ends. This chain's CDR3 is CASSYSGGAGGFYEQYF. CDR3 DNA: TGTGCCAGCAGTTACTCGGGGGGCGCAGGGGGTTTCTACGAGCAGTACTTC.

With regard to this clonotype: A read error may explain this, as a much larger clone is one base away. The rearrangement joins TRBV24-1 to TRBJ1-1; D is undetermined. The CDR3 has 11 amino acids. The V gene's germline CDR1 is KGHDR and CDR2 SFDVKD. The CDR3 reads CATSVGTEALF. CDR3 nucleotide sequence: TGTGCCACCAGTGTAGGCACTGAAGCTCTCTTT.

This clonotype came up many times. The chain is built from TRBV20-1 and TRBJ2-6; no definite D call. The germline gives CDR1 DFQATT, CDR2 SNEGSKA (reference sequence). The CDR3 totals 16 residues. The CDR3 sequence: CAATGRQFSGANVLTF. In DNA form, the CDR3 reads TGCGCCGCAACGGGCAGACAATTCTCTGGGGCCAACGTCCTGACTTTC.

The sample holds many counts of this clonotype. The chain carries TRBV5-1 and TRBJ1-1, with TRBD1 as a possible D gene (5 bases). Germline assignment: CDR1 SGHRS and CDR2 YFSETQ. Trimming stripped 4 bases from V and 3 bases from J, with 13 bases between. The length of the CDR3 is 14 residues. The CDR3 DNA reads TGCGCCAGCAGCATAACAGGCCCCTACACTGAAGCTTTCTTT. This encodes CASSITGPYTEAFF.

This clonotype was observed a handful of times. The V gene is TRBV5-1, the J gene TRBJ1-2; 11 nucleotides match TRBD1. V shed 0 bases, J shed 4 bases, and the junction held 2 bases outside the gene matches. CDR3 size: 15 residues. Germline V gene data show CDR1 as SGHRS and CDR2 as YFSETQ. The CDR3 here is CASSLDGQGAYGYTF. The CDR3 DNA follows: TGCGCCAGCAGCTTGGATGGACAGGGGGCCTATGGCTACACCTTC. Full variable domain (outside the CDR3, taken from reference TRBV5-1 and TRBJ1-2): KAGVTQTPRYLIKTRGQQVTLSCSPISGHRSVSWYQQTPGQGLQFLFEYFSETQRNKGNFPGRFSGRQFSNSRSEMNVSTLELGDSALYLCASSLDGQGAYGYTFGSGTRLTVV.

The sample holds many counts of this clonotype. The CDR3 DNA is TGTGCCAGCAGTTGGGACAGGGGCAATGAGCAGTTCTTC. Translated: CASSWDRGNEQFF. The rearrangement uses TRBV12-3 or TRBV12-4 and TRBJ2-1; TRBD1 agrees at 10 bases. J lost 6 bases, V lost 4 bases, and 0 bases had no gene match. The CDR3 has 13 residues.

This clonotype was seen at least ten times. The chain joins TRBV6-5 to TRBJ2-7, with TRBD1 matching over 7 bases. Germline CDR1 reads MNHEY; CDR2 reads SVGAGI. Trimming took 0 bases from V and 3 from J; bases not matched to a gene: 5. This CDR3 is 15 amino acids long. CDR3 DNA sequence: TGTGCCAGCAGTTACTCAGGGACAGTGGGCTACGAGCAGTACTTC. It translates to CASSYSGTVGYEQYF.

The table lists this clonotype with a few counts. The chain recombines TRBV27 with TRBJ2-5, with D hard to call. This CDR3 has 11 amino acids. Germline values: CDR1 MNHEY, CDR2 SMNVEV (reference sequence). V was clipped by 7 bases and J by 4 bases, with 7 bases between them. The chain's CDR3 is CASKGRETQYF. CDR3 nucleotides: TGTGCCAGCAAGGGTAGAGAGACCCAGTACTTC.

The rearrangement uses TRBV18 and TRBJ2-1, with 9 bases matching TRBD2. The trim removed 1 base at V and 4 bases at J, leaving 2 bases unmatched. The CDR3 extends over 15 amino acids. Looked up from germline, CDR1 is KGHSH and CDR2 is LQKENI. CDR3 sequence reads: CASSPLSGGYNEQFF. The CDR3 coding sequence is TGTGCCAGCTCACCACTGAGCGGGGGGTACAATGAGCAGTTCTTC.

This clonotype came up many times. The chain couples TRBV12-3 or TRBV12-4 to TRBJ2-3; the D gene is possibly TRBD2 (6 bases). Between the trimmed V and J ends, which lost 7 bases and 0 bases, there was a span of 11 bases. There are 14 residues in the CDR3. The CDR3 bases are TGTGCCAGCAAGGAGGGTCATAGCACAGATACGCAGTATTTT. It translates to CASKEGHSTDTQYF.

This clonotype was seen at least ten times. The chain has TRBV24-1 and TRBJ2-1; 11 bases agree with TRBD2. The CDR3 has 18 residues. Germline V gene lookup returns CDR1 KGHDR and CDR2 SFDVKD. V was pared by 4 bases and J by 0 bases, with 7 bases of the junction left unmatched. The CDR3 here is CATSDDGTSGLSYNEQFF. The CDR3 DNA reads TGTGCCACCAGTGACGACGGGACTAGCGGCCTCTCCTACAATGAGCAGTTCTTC.

In its sample, this clonotype was seen a few times. The chain's CDR3 is CASSFPNARTSGRFYEQYF. CDR3 nucleotides: TGTGCCAGCAGCTTCCCGAACGCCCGGACTAGCGGGAGGTTTTACGAGCAGTACTTC. The V and J genes are TRBV11-2 and TRBJ2-7; 14 bases align to TRBD2. There are 19 residues in the CDR3. CDR1 and CDR2 from the germline V gene are SGHAT and FQNNGV. V was pared by 3 bases and J by 4 bases, with 14 bases of the junction left unmatched.

This clonotype was observed at least ten times. This sequence joins TRBV5-1 and TRBJ2-1, with 10 bases aligning to TRBD2. This CDR3 has 17 residues. Germline lookup yields CDR1 SGHRS and CDR2 YFSETQ. V trimming: 4 bases; J trimming: 3 bases; junction bases outside the gene matches: 10. CDR3 nucleotides: TGCGCCAGCAGCGTTCTTGGGGTAGCGGGAGGCTACAATGAGCAGTTCTTC. Translated, it gives CASSVLGVAGGYNEQFF.

This chain connects TRBV5-1 to TRBJ1-4; perhaps TRBD1 as D (5 bases). There are 13 residues in the CDR3. Germline V gives CDR1 SGHRS, CDR2 YFSETQ. The V and J ends lost 4 bases and 8 bases respectively, with 12 bases between them. The CDR3 here is CASSPGDGEKLFF. The CDR3 nucleotides read TGCGCCAGCAGCCCTGGGGACGGCGAAAAACTGTTTTTT.

This clonotype appeared many times. The rearrangement joins TRBV7-7 to TRBJ2-1; TRBD2 matches 8 bases. V lost 5 bases, J lost 2 bases, and 5 bases stayed unmatched. The CDR3 runs 15 residues. Germline assignment: CDR1 SSHAT and CDR2 FNYEAQ (reference sequence). As DNA, the CDR3 is TGTGCCAGCAGCCAGGCACTAGCGGCCTACAATGAGCAGTTCTTC. Protein product: CASSQALAAYNEQFF.

Ten or more counts support this clonotype. The J gene is TRBJ2-1, the V gene TRBV24-1, with 11 bases fitting TRBD2. With V trimmed by 4 bases and J by 9 bases, 4 bases remained unmatched. The CDR3 runs 14 residues. Germline values: CDR1 KGHDR, CDR2 SFDVKD. The chain's CDR3 is CATSEPGLAGEQFF. In DNA, the CDR3 is TGTGCCACCAGTGAGCCCGGACTAGCGGGTGAGCAGTTCTTC.

This clonotype was recorded many times. This chain uses TRBV24-1 with TRBJ2-1, with D uncertain. The V gene's germline CDR1 is KGHDR and CDR2 SFDVKD. The CDR3 has 17 amino acids. V gave up 1 base and J gave up 0 bases, with 12 bases separating them. The CDR3 coding sequence is TGTGCCACCAGTGATTTTTCCTCGGTTCACTCCTACAATGAGCAGTTCTTC. Translated: CATSDFSSVHSYNEQFF.

This clonotype showed up many times. The chain links TRBV25-1 to TRBJ2-5; TRBD1 matches 7 bases. Germline V lookup: CDR1 MGHDK, CDR2 SYGVNS. V lost 2 bases, J lost 7 bases, and 4 bases stayed unmatched. The CDR3 is made up of 13 amino acids. The CDR3 sequence: CASSEDRAVTQYF. CDR3 bases: TGTGCCAGCAGTGAAGACAGGGCGGTGACCCAGTACTTC. The full variable domain, its missing parts supplied by reference TRBV25-1 and TRBJ2-5, is EADIYQTPRYLVIGTGKKITLECSQTMGHDKMYWYQQDPGMELHLIHYSYGVNSTEKGDLSSESTVSRIRTEHFPLTLESARPSHTSQYLCASSEDRAVTQYFGPGTRLLVL.

This chain connects TRBV14 to TRBJ2-2, with a possible D match to TRBD1 (6 bases). Trimming cost V 4 bases and J 6 bases, with 12 bases left between them. The CDR3 is 14 residues long. Germline assignment: CDR1 SGHDN and CDR2 FVKESK. CDR3 sequence: CASSLGQLSGELFF. DNA of the CDR3: TGTGCCAGCAGCCTTGGACAGCTCTCCGGGGAGCTGTTTTTT.

Many counts were recorded for this clonotype. The chain uses TRBV30 and TRBJ1-2; D may be TRBD1 (5 bases). V lost 0 bases to trimming and J lost 2 bases, with 13 bases between them. From germline, CDR1 is GTSNPN and CDR2 SVGIG (reference sequence). This CDR3 is 15 amino acids long. In DNA form, the CDR3 reads TGTGCCTGGAGTGTCGGGACGGGGGAGAACTATGGCTACACCTTC. Its protein is CAWSVGTGENYGYTF. The whole variable domain, remainder taken from reference TRBV30 and TRBJ1-2, is SQTIHQWPATLVQPVGSPLSLECTVEGTSNPNLYWYRQAAGRGLQLLFYSVGIGQISSEVPQNLSASRPQDRQFILSSKKLLLSDSGFYLCAWSVGTGENYGYTFGSGTRLTVV.

The chain recombines TRBV7-9 with TRBJ2-5, with 8 bases that match TRBD1. The CDR3 is made up of 16 amino acids. Germline values: CDR1 SEHNR, CDR2 FQNEAQ (reference sequence). The J segment lost 2 bases and the V segment lost 5 bases, leaving 10 bases of the junction unmatched. CDR3 coding DNA: TGTGCCAGCAGCCATACCGGACAGGGTCGGCAAGAGACCCAGTACTTC. It codes for CASSHTGQGRQETQYF. The variable domain in full, with the rest retrieved from reference TRBV7-9 and TRBJ2-5, is DTGVSQNPRHKITKRGQNVTFRCDPISEHNRLYWYRQTLGQGPEFLTYFQNEAQLEKSRLLSDRFSAERPKGSFSTLEIQRTEQGDSAMYLCASSHTGQGRQETQYFGPGTRLLVL.